Reported below is one T cell receptor (beta chain). Its antigen is as yet unknown. The sample is drawn from a study of breast tumors, draining lymph nodes, adjacent tissues. The CDR3 has 17 residues. CDR1 is LGHNA and CDR2 is YSLEER in the germline V gene. V shed 0 bases and J 1 base; nucleotides not matched to a gene: 4. TCRdb reanalysed the multiplex PCR reads using MiXCR and keeps one entry per CDR3 protein. The data contain some 85,000 distinct CDR3 sequences, approximately 29% of them singletons. Study-level points and caveats: Compared with basal-like, luminal-like tumors shared significantly more repertoire with nontumor tissue. Tumor T cell lymph node origin was a supported hypothesis, not proven. Compared with lymph nodes, tumors were less diverse; compared with nontumor tissue, more. Data fit most tumor T cells coming from lymph node, expanding in tumor.

Axillary draining lymph nodes of breast cancer patients supplied the node samples. The gene calls are TRBV4-3 and TRBJ2-3, with 10 bases fitting TRBD2. Sequencing was carried out using axillary lymph node tissue. The sequence derives from a female donor with breast cancer. Some clones in this sample may be carry-over from other donors' samples. The CDR3 region is CASSQDILAGGTDTQYF. The DNA for the CDR3 is TGCGCCAGCAGCCAAGATATTCTAGCGGGAGGCACAGATACGCAGTATTTT.